This T cell receptor (beta chain) is from a study of cytomegalovirus exposure and HLA in healthy donors. In germline, CDR1 is SNHLY, CDR2 FYNNEI. V was cut by 5 bases and J by 14 bases, with 10 bases left in between. CDR3 size: 11 residues. 13 Jbeta primers and 60 Vbeta primers were used for the PCR. The assay was immunoSEQ multiplex PCR, and TCRdb's table has in-frame clones only and misses some. The sample includes around 150,000 clones, 70% to 85% of them seen just once. The genes are TRBV2 and TRBJ1-6; no firm D call. The sequencing input was PBMCs. The sequence came from a man aged 40-49 years in good health and CMV-seropositive. CDR3 amino acids: CASSLLRALHF. CDR3 nucleotides: TGTGCCAGCAGTCTCCTACGGGCCCTCCACTTT.